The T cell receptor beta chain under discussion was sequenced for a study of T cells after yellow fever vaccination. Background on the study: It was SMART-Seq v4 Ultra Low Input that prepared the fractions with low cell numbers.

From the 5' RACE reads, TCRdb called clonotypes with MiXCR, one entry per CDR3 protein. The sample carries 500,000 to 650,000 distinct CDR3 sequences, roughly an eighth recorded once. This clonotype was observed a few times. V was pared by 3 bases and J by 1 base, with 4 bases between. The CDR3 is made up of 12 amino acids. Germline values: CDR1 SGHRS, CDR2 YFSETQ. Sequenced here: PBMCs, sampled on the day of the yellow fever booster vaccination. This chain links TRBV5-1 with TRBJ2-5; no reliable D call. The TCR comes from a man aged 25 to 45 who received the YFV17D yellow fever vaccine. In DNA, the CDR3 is TGCGCCAGCAGCTGGACCCAAGAGACCCAGTACTTC. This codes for CASSWTQETQYF.